These 3 T cell receptor beta chains originate from one sample sequenced in a study of CD8 T cells in Susac syndrome. RNA totalling about 0.45 to 1 ug underwent reverse transcription with random hexamers. TCRdb processed the immunoSEQ multiplex PCR reads anew with MiXCR; each CDR3 protein has one entry. This sample has 100,000 to 150,000 distinct CDR3 sequences; over 90% occur once, and the top ten carry roughly 0.14%. The sequencing sample was made of CD4+ T cells from PBMCs. Receptors were obtained from a human donor with Susac syndrome.

This rearrangement joins TRBV29-1 to TRBJ1-1; 11 nucleotides agree with TRBD1. CDR1 SQVTM and CDR2 ANQGSEA come from the germline V gene. The J segment lost 4 bases and the V segment lost 5 bases, leaving 3 bases of the junction unmatched. This CDR3 contains 13 residues. The CDR3 sequence is CSVRGTGGTEAFF. In DNA form, the CDR3 reads TGCAGCGTTCGAGGGACAGGGGGCACTGAAGCTTTCTTT.

This rearrangement joins TRBV10-3 to TRBJ2-2, with a weak D call TRBD2 (5 bases). This CDR3 region has 14 residues. V lost 4 bases to trimming and J lost 0 bases, with 6 bases between them. Germline-derived CDR1 and CDR2 are ENHRY and SYGVKD. CDR3 loop: CAISGGSNTGELFF. CDR3 bases: TGTGCCATCAGTGGCGGGTCGAACACCGGGGAGCTGTTTTTT.

The chain has TRBV5-1 and TRBJ1-1, with D perhaps matching TRBD1 (6 bases). V lost 4 bases to trimming and J lost 1 base, with 11 bases between them. Germline V gene lookup returns CDR1 SGHRS and CDR2 YFSETQ. This CDR3 has 14 amino acids. The CDR3 region has the DNA TGCGCCAGCAGCGCGGAAGGGGGGAACACTGAAGCTTTCTTT. Amino acids: CASSAEGGNTEAFF.